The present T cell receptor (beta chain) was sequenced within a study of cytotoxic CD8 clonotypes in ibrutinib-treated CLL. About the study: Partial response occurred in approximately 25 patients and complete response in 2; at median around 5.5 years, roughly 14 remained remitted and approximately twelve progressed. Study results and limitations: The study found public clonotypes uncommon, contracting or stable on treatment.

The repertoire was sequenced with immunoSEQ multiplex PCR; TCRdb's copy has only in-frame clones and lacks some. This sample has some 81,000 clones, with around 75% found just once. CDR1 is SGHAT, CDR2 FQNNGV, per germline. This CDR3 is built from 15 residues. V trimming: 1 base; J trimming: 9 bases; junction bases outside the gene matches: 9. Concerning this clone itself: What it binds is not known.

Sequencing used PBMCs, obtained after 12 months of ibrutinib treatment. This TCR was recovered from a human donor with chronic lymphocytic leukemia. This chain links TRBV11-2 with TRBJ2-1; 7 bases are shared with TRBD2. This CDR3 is CASSLGRGSGGEQFF. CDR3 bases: TGTGCCAGCAGCTTAGGGCGGGGGTCGGGCGGTGAGCAGTTCTTC.